The following is a T cell receptor beta chain sequence with its context. The entry originates in a study of blood T cell repertoires in COVID-19. The germline CDR1 and CDR2 sequences are SNHLY and FYNNEI. Trimming took 2 bases from V and 8 from J; bases not matched to a gene: 5. The CDR3 contains 13 residues. Authors' processing steps: How many nucleated cells were present was estimated from reference gene primer amplification. The repertoire was sequenced with immunoSEQ multiplex PCR; TCRdb's copy has only in-frame clones and lacks some. The D gene and trimming were derived from the DNA, and the V and J assignments and clone size from that table. The table records 250,000 to 350,000 clones, around 84% of them present only once.

This rearrangement joins TRBV2 to TRBJ1-2; 7 bases align to TRBD1. The clonotype comes from a human donor with COVID-19, enrolled during active disease. The donor label of this sample is uncertain. What was sequenced was peripheral blood. This chain's CDR3 is CASSERGRRGYTF. In DNA form, the CDR3 reads TGTGCCAGCAGTGAAAGGGGGCGTCGGGGCTACACCTTC. Full variable domain (remainder filled in from reference TRBV2 and TRBJ1-2): EPEVTQTPSHQVTQMGQEVILRCVPISNHLYFYWYRQILGQKVEFLVSFYNNEISEKSEIFDDQFSVERPDGSNFTLKIRSTKLEDSAMYFCASSERGRRGYTFGSGTRLTVV.